One sample yielded the 30 T cell receptor beta chains listed below, sequenced in a study of chemoradiotherapy in HPV16-positive cancers (dated by TCRdb to 2021 to 2024). Receptors were amplified or captured by the immunoSEQ multiplex PCR assay. Imported from immuneACCESS, the table was reduced by TCRdb to in-frame sequences with V and J called. These copies leave out some clones; in studies compared against another copy, an unresolved V gene accounts for under half, and the cause of the remainder is not known. The sample includes 55,000 to 85,000 clones, with about nine tenths observed a single time. Of the sample, 4% to 4.5% falls within the top ten clones. The sample in question was blood, obtained from a patient who underwent chemoradiotherapy. The origin of the receptors is a human donor with HPV-associated anogenital cancer.

The chain employs TRBV4-2 and TRBJ2-3; 9 bases are a match to TRBD2. The CDR3 spans 17 residues. V shed 0 bases and J 4 bases; nucleotides not matched to a gene: 8. In germline, CDR1 is LGHNA, CDR2 YNFKEQ. CDR3 residues: CASSQETLAGRADTQYF. CDR3 in DNA: TGTGCCAGCAGCCAAGAAACCCTAGCGGGGCGCGCAGATACGCAGTATTTT.

This clone was detected once. The chain recombines TRBV9 with TRBJ1-5, with D perhaps TRBD1 (6 bases). The CDR3 is made up of 13 amino acids. Trimming cost V 7 bases and J 3 bases, with 11 bases left between them. CDR1 is SGDLS, CDR2 YYNGEE, per germline. CDR3 residues: CASGTGSNQPQHF. In nucleotides, the CDR3 is TGTGCCAGCGGTACAGGGTCCAATCAGCCCCAGCATTTT.

A single count supports this clone. The chain has TRBV29-1 and TRBJ1-1, with D unclear. The CDR3 sequence is 13 residues long. V lost 3 bases to trimming and J lost 1 base, with 9 bases between them. CDR1 SQVTM and CDR2 ANQGSEA come from the germline V gene. CDR3 in DNA: TGCAGCGTTGAGGCGGGTAGGAACACTGAAGCTTTCTTT. Its protein is CSVEAGRNTEAFF. The full variable domain, with the rest looked up from reference TRBV29-1 and TRBJ1-1, is SAVISQKPSRDICQRGTSLTIQCQVDSQVTMMFWYRQQPGQSLTLIATANQGSEATYESGFVIDKFPISRPNLTFSTLTVSNMSPEDSSIYLCSVEAGRNTEAFFGQGTRLTVV.

This chain joins TRBV13 and TRBJ2-3; 10 nucleotides align to TRBD2. Germline assignment: CDR1 PRHDT and CDR2 FYEKMQ (reference sequence). The CDR3 length is 16 residues. V was clipped by 5 bases and J by 6 bases; unmatched bases: 11. DNA of the CDR3: TGTGCCAGCAGCGGAGTACGGGGTAGCGGGAGGGATACGCAGTATTTT. Protein product: CASSGVRGSGRDTQYF.

V usage is TRBV28 and J usage is TRBJ1-2, with D possibly TRBD1 on 5 matching bases. Germline V gene lookup returns CDR1 MDHEN and CDR2 SYDVKM. This CDR3 region has 14 residues. The V end was cut by 2 bases, the J end by 4 bases, with 11 bases between. For the CDR3, the DNA is TGTGCCAGCAGTTTAAGCGGACAAGTCTATGGCTACACCTTC. Amino acids: CASSLSGQVYGYTF.

The chain joins TRBV7-9 to TRBJ2-3; no clear D gene. Germline CDR1 is SEHNR and CDR2 is FQNEAQ (reference sequence). The length of the CDR3 is 14 residues. V was trimmed by 5 bases and J by 0 bases, leaving 9 bases between them. The CDR3 nucleotides read TGTGCCAGCAGCCCCGAGGTTAGCACAGATACGCAGTATTTT. This codes for CASSPEVSTDTQYF. Variable domain in full (rest from reference TRBV7-9 and TRBJ2-3): DTGVSQNPRHKITKRGQNVTFRCDPISEHNRLYWYRQTLGQGPEFLTYFQNEAQLEKSRLLSDRFSAERPKGSFSTLEIQRTEQGDSAMYLCASSPEVSTDTQYFGPGTRLTVL.

V usage is TRBV29-1 and J usage is TRBJ2-7; 7 bases fit TRBD1. This CDR3 is built from 15 residues. Germline values: CDR1 SQVTM, CDR2 ANQGSEA. V was pared by 5 bases and J by 3 bases, with 13 bases of the junction left unmatched. The CDR3 is CSVYFTGANHYEQYF. CDR3 nucleotide sequence: TGCAGCGTTTATTTCACAGGGGCCAACCACTACGAGCAGTACTTC.

A word on this clone: The sample carries other DNA sequences with the same CDR3. This sequence joins TRBV6-6 and TRBJ1-3; no clear D. CDR3 length equals 15 residues. Germline loops: CDR1 MNHNY, CDR2 SVGAGI (reference sequence). Trimming took off 2 bases at V and 4 bases at J, with 12 bases between the two ends. DNA for the CDR3: TGTGCCAGCAGTTACGGCAGCGAGCGAGGAAACACCATATATTTT. This translates into CASSYGSERGNTIYF.

This clone was found once. The chain is built from TRBV5-8 and TRBJ2-3, with D perhaps TRBD2 (5 bases). The V and J ends lost 4 bases and 5 bases respectively, with 20 bases between them. CDR1 is SGHTS, CDR2 YDEGEE, per germline. This CDR3 has 16 residues. DNA of the CDR3: TGTGCCAGCAGCCCCGGAGGCGGTCCAATGGGAGATACGCAGTATTTT. Translating it yields CASSPGGGPMGDTQYF.

This clone was recorded a few times. The chain carries TRBV5-1 and TRBJ2-3; 7 nucleotides match TRBD2. With 6 bases clipped from V and 0 bases from J, the junction kept 7 bases outside the gene matches. CDR1 and CDR2 from the germline V gene are SGHRS and YFSETQ. The CDR3 totals 15 residues. The CDR3 region is CASISGAGSTDTQYF. DNA of the CDR3: TGCGCCAGCATAAGCGGGGCCGGGAGCACAGATACGCAGTATTTT.

This clone has only one observation. This chain links TRBV30 with TRBJ1-4; TRBD1 agrees at 9 bases. Per the germline V gene, CDR1 is GTSNPN and CDR2 is SVGIG (reference sequence). Germline trimming cut 5 bases from V and 5 bases from J; bases unmatched to any gene: 3. The CDR3 covers 13 residues. The CDR3 coding sequence is TGTGCCTGGGGGACAGGGTCCAATGAAAAACTGTTTTTT. It codes for CAWGTGSNEKLFF.

This chain connects TRBV6-6 to TRBJ2-3; D perhaps matches TRBD1 (6 bases). The CDR3 spans 16 residues. Germline lookup yields CDR1 MNHNY and CDR2 SVGAGI (reference sequence). Trimming removed 5 bases from V and 5 bases from J, with 20 bases in between. CDR3 loop: CASSRPRGRGLDTQYF. CDR3 sequence (DNA): TGTGCCAGCAGTCGGCCGAGGGGCAGGGGCCTAGATACGCAGTATTTT.

The rearrangement links TRBV28 to TRBJ2-7; D gene uncertain. The V end was cut by 6 bases, the J end by 4 bases, with 7 bases between. CDR1 and CDR2 (germline): MDHEN, SYDVKM. This CDR3 comprises 11 residues. The DNA of the CDR3 is TGTGCCAGCAGATCTAAGTACGAGCAGTACTTC. It encodes CASRSKYEQYF.

The chain uses TRBV13 and TRBJ1-1; D not certain. The CDR3 contains 15 residues. The germline V and J ends were trimmed by 3 bases and 1 base, with 12 bases remaining between them. Germline V gene sequence: CDR1 PRHDT, CDR2 FYEKMQ (reference sequence). The CDR3, as DNA: TGTGCCAGCAGCTTCGGTCGGCTGGCGAACACTGAAGCTTTCTTT. Translation: CASSFGRLANTEAFF. Drawing the rest from reference TRBV13 and TRBJ1-1, the complete variable domain is AAGVIQSPRHLIKEKRETATLKCYPIPRHDTVYWYQQGPGQDPQFLISFYEKMQSDKGSIPDRFSAQQFSDYHSELNMSSLELGDSALYFCASSFGRLANTEAFFGQGTRLTVV.

The chain combines TRBV5-1 with TRBJ2-5; D remains ambiguous. With 4 bases removed from V and 5 bases from J, the gap between germline ends came to 12 bases. Germline assignment: CDR1 SGHRS and CDR2 YFSETQ. The CDR3 length is 13 residues. The CDR3 DNA reads as TGCGCCAGCAGCCTGCAAGGCTCGGAGACCCAGTACTTC. Protein product: CASSLQGSETQYF.

DNA for the CDR3: TGTGCCAGTAGTATAGGGACAGGGGGCTACGAGCAGTACTTC. Translated, it gives CASSIGTGGYEQYF. The chain has TRBV19 and TRBJ2-7; 10 bases map to TRBD1. The germline gives CDR1 LNHDA, CDR2 SQIVND (reference sequence). Trimming cost V 1 base and J 3 bases; bases outside gene matches: 0. The CDR3 spans 14 residues.

This sequence joins TRBV28 and TRBJ1-3; 9 positions match TRBD1. The CDR3 consists of 15 residues. V was pared by 6 bases and J by 2 bases, with 5 bases of the junction left unmatched. In germline, CDR1 is MDHEN, CDR2 SYDVKM. The CDR3 DNA reads as TGTGCCAGCAGCTACAGGGGGCTGGCTGGAAACACCATATATTTT. Translating gives CASSYRGLAGNTIYF. Full variable domain (remainder filled in from reference TRBV28 and TRBJ1-3): DVKVTQSSRYLVKRTGEKVFLECVQDMDHENMFWYRQDPGLGLRLIYFSYDVKMKEKGDIPEGYSVSREKKERFSLILESASTNQTSMYLCASSYRGLAGNTIYFGEGSWLTVV.

The CDR3 DNA reads as TGCGCCAGCAGCTTGGCTACAGGGTCTGGAAACACCATATATTTT. Its protein is CASSLATGSGNTIYF. The chain carries TRBV5-1 and TRBJ1-3, with D possibly matching TRBD1 (6 bases). The CDR3 length is 15 residues. Trimming removed 0 bases from V and 1 base from J, with 8 bases in between. The germline CDR1 and CDR2 sequences are SGHRS and YFSETQ.

The genes are TRBV2 and TRBJ2-7, with 7 bases fitting TRBD2. The CDR3 extends over 13 amino acids. Germline values: CDR1 SNHLY, CDR2 FYNNEI. V lost 7 bases and J lost 5; bases outside the gene matches: 8. CDR3 bases: TGTGCCAGCAATTTGCTCCTAGCGGACGAGCAGTACTTC. It yields the protein CASNLLLADEQYF.

This clone appeared a few times. In nucleotides, the CDR3 is TGTGCCATCAGCCTAACAGGGGTCTATGGCTACACCTTC. Residues: CAISLTGVYGYTF. This sequence joins TRBV10-3 and TRBJ1-2, with 7 bases aligning to TRBD1. CDR1 is ENHRY and CDR2 is SYGVKD in the germline V gene. The V and J ends lost 6 bases and 4 bases, in that order; junction bases with no gene match: 5. This CDR3 spans 13 amino acids.

The chain carries TRBV28 and TRBJ2-3; TRBD1 agrees at 7 bases. Germline assignment: CDR1 MDHEN and CDR2 SYDVKM. The V segment lost 6 bases and the J segment 1 base; nucleotides outside the gene matches: 10. The CDR3 has 16 residues. For the CDR3, the DNA is TGTGCCAGCAGGAAAACAGGGGACATTCGCACAGATACGCAGTATTTT. This encodes CASRKTGDIRTDTQYF.

The chain recombines TRBV2 with TRBJ1-3, with 7 bases that match TRBD1. The CDR3 covers 15 residues. The J segment lost 4 bases and the V segment lost 2 bases, leaving 5 bases of the junction unmatched. From germline, CDR1 is SNHLY and CDR2 FYNNEI. CDR3 loop: CASSELDRAGNTIYF. The CDR3 DNA reads TGTGCCAGCAGTGAATTAGACAGGGCAGGAAACACCATATATTTT.

As DNA, the CDR3 is TGTGCCAGCAGCTTGTCTGCCAGTAACTATGGCTACACCTTC. Residues: CASSLSASNYGYTF. The chain is built from TRBV5-4 and TRBJ1-2; D call uncertain. Trimming left V 1 base short and J 1 base short, with 8 bases between. This CDR3 contains 14 residues. CDR1 and CDR2 from the germline V gene are SGHNT and YYREEE (reference sequence).

The genes are TRBV6-1 and TRBJ1-5; D gene uncertain. Trimming took 5 bases from V and 2 from J, leaving 7 bases between them. Germline V gives CDR1 MNHNS, CDR2 SASEGT. This CDR3 spans 13 amino acids. Here the CDR3 reads CASSSTGNQPQHF. CDR3 DNA sequence: TGTGCCAGCAGTTCTACAGGCAATCAGCCCCAGCATTTT.

V usage is TRBV28 and J usage is TRBJ1-5, with TRBD1 matching over 8 bases. This CDR3 has 14 residues. The germline V gene has CDR1 MDHEN and CDR2 SYDVKM. The V and J ends lost 7 bases and 9 bases, in that order; junction bases with no gene match: 11. CDR3 sequence (DNA): TGTGCCAGCATCCCGGGACAGGACCTTGGGCCCCAGCATTTT. Translated, it gives CASIPGQDLGPQHF.

V and J are TRBV5-4 and TRBJ2-7; 9 bases agree with TRBD2. Germline V lookup: CDR1 SGHNT, CDR2 YYREEE (reference sequence). Trimming removed 0 bases from V and 2 bases from J; junction bases left unmatched: 3. The CDR3 sequence is 15 residues long. The CDR3 region is CASSLEASGAYEQYF. CDR3 in DNA: TGTGCCAGCAGCTTGGAGGCTAGCGGGGCCTACGAGCAGTACTTC.

This clone came up once. This chain links TRBV10-2 with TRBJ2-7; tentatively, D is TRBD2 (5 bases). Germline V gene data show CDR1 as WSHSY and CDR2 as SAAADI. V shed 7 bases and J shed 0 bases, with 19 bases lying between them. This CDR3 region has 16 residues. DNA of the CDR3: TGCGCCAGCACCCGAACCGGCAGCGGTAGCTCCTACGAGCAGTACTTC. Residues: CASTRTGSGSSYEQYF.

This clone has a single count. V gene TRBV16 combines with J gene TRBJ1-1, with D unresolved. The CDR3 consists of 15 residues. Germline V gene sequence: CDR1 KGHSY, CDR2 FQNENV. V was clipped by 4 bases and J by 1 base, with 13 bases between them. In DNA form, the CDR3 reads TGTGCCAGCAGCCCCCGTGGGTATTCGAACACTGAAGCTTTCTTT. This gives the protein CASSPRGYSNTEAFF.

V gene TRBV19 combines with J gene TRBJ1-5; D may be TRBD1 (6 bases). The CDR3 has 15 amino acids. V lost 0 bases, J lost 8 bases, and 14 bases lay in between. The germline V gene has CDR1 LNHDA and CDR2 SQIVND (reference sequence). CDR3 region: CASSIDLGGIEPQHF. In nucleotides, the CDR3 is TGTGCCAGTAGTATAGATCTTGGGGGCATCGAGCCCCAGCATTTT.

The chain couples TRBV4-1 to TRBJ2-2, with a possible D match to TRBD1 (6 bases). V shed 3 bases and J shed 5 bases, with 13 bases lying between them. The germline gives CDR1 MGHRA, CDR2 YSYEKL. This CDR3 is 15 amino acids long. CDR3 in DNA: TGCGCCAGCAGCCAGAATACAGGGTGGACCGGGGAGCTGTTTTTT. It specifies CASSQNTGWTGELFF.